This T cell receptor beta chain was captured by sequencing in a study of chemoradiotherapy in HPV16-positive cancers. Study-level information: Two HPV16-positive patients' cells yielded candidate HPV-specific clones and common motifs.

On this clone itself: Its matching antigen is unknown.

Measured with immunoSEQ multiplex PCR; TCRdb has only the in-frame clones, and not every one. The sample lists around 30,000 clones; about nine tenths were seen once. The study's findings and limits: During treatment, candidate HPV-specific clones and E7-related motifs expanded in tumor. Functional assays defining HPV-specific T cells used only a couple of HPV16-positive patients.

This TCR was sampled from a human donor with HPV-associated anogenital cancer. This material consisted of blood, taken from a patient who underwent chemoradiotherapy.

The DNA for the CDR3 is TGCGCCAGCAGTGAGTCGACGGGACAGCCGAAAGCTTTCTTT. This encodes CASSESTGQPKAFF. The chain links TRBV10-1 to TRBJ1-1; 7 nucleotides agree with TRBD1. This CDR3 is 14 amino acids long. Germline loops: CDR1 WNHNN, CDR2 SYGVQD (reference sequence). J was trimmed by 9 bases and V by 0 bases; bases with no gene match: 7.